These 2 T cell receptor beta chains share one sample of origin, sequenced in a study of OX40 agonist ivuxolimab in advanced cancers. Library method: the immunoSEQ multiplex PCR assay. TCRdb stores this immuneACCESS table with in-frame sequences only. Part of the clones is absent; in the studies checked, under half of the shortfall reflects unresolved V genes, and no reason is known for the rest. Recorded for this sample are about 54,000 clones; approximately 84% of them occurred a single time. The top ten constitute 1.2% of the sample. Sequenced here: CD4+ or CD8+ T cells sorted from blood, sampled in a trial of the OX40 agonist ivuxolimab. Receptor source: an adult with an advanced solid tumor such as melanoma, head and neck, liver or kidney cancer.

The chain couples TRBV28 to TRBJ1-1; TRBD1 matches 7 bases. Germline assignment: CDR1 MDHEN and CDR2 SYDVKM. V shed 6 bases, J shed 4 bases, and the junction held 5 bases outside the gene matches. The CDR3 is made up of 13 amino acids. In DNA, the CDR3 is TGTGCCAGCAGAATAACAGGGGCCACTGAAGCTTTCTTT. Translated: CASRITGATEAFF.

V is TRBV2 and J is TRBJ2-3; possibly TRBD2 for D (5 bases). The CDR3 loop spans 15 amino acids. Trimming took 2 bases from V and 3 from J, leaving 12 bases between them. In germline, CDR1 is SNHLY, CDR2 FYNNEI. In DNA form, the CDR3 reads TGTGCCAGCAGTGAAAGATTAGCGACAACAGATACGCAGTATTTT. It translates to CASSERLATTDTQYF.